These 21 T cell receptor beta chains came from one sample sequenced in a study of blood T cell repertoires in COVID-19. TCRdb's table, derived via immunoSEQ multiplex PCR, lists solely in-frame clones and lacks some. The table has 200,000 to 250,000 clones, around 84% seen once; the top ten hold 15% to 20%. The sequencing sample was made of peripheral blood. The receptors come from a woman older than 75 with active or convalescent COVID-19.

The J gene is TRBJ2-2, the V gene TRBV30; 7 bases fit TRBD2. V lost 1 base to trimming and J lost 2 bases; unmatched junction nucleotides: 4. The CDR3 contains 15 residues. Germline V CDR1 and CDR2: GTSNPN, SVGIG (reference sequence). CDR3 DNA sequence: TGTGCCTGGAGTGGGCGGGGGTACAACACCGGGGAGCTGTTTTTT. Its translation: CAWSGRGYNTGELFF. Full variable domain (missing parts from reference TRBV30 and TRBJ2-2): SQTIHQWPATLVQPVGSPLSLECTVEGTSNPNLYWYRQAAGRGLQLLFYSVGIGQISSEVPQNLSASRPQDRQFILSSKKLLLSDSGFYLCAWSGRGYNTGELFFGEGSRLTVL.

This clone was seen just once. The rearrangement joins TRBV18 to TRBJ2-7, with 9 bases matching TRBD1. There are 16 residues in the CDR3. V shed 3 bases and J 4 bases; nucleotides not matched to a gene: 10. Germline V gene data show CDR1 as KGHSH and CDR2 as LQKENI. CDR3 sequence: CASSPRTGDVLYEQYF. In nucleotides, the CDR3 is TGTGCCAGCTCACCTAGGACAGGGGATGTATTATACGAGCAGTACTTC.

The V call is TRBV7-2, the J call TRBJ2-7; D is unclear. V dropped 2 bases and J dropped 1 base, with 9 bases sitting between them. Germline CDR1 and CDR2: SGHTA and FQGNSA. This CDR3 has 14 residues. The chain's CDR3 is CASSLRYSSYEQYF. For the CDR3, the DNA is TGTGCCAGCAGCTTAAGATACAGTTCCTACGAGCAGTACTTC.

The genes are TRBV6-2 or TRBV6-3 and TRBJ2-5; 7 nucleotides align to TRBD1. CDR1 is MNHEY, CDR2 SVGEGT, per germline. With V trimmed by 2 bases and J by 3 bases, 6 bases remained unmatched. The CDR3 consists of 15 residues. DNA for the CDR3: TGTGCCAGCAGTTACGGGACAGAGACCAAAGAGACCCAGTACTTC. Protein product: CASSYGTETKETQYF.

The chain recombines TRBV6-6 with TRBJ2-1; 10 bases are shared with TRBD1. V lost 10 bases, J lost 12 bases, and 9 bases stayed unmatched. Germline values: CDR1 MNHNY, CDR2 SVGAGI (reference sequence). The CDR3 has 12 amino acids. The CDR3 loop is CAISVGTGVQFF. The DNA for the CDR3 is TGTGCCATCTCTGTCGGGACAGGGGTGCAGTTCTTC.

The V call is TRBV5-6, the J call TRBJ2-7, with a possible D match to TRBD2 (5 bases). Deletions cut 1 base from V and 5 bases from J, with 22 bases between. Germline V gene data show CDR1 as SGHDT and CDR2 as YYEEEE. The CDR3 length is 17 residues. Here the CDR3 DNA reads TGTGCCAGCAGCTTGAGAGGGTTTCCCTCCCTAATCCACGAGCAGTACTTC. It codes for CASSLRGFPSLIHEQYF.

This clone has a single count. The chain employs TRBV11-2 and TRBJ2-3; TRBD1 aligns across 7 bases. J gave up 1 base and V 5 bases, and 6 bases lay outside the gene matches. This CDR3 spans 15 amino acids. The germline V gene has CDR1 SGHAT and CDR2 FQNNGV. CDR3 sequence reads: CASSRPGQRTDTQYF. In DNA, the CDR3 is TGTGCCAGCAGCCGCCCGGGACAGCGCACAGATACGCAGTATTTT.

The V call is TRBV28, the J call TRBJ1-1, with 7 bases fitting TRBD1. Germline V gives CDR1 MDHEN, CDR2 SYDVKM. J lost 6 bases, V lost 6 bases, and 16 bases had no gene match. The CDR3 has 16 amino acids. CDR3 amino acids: CASRPWTGLLLSEAFF. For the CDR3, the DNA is TGTGCCAGCAGACCATGGACAGGTTTATTGTTATCTGAAGCTTTCTTT.

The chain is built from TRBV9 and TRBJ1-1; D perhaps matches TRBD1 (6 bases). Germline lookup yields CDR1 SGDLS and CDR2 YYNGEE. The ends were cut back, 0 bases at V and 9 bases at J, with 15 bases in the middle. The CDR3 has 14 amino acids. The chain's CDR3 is CASSVGGQAKQAFF. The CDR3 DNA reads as TGTGCCAGCAGCGTAGGGGGGCAGGCTAAACAAGCTTTCTTT.

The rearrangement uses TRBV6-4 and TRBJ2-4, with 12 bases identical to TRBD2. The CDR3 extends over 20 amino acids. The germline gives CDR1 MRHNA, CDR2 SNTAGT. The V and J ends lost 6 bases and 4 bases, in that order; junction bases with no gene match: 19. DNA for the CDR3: TGTGCCAGCAGCCCGCCTTCCGGGACTAGCGGGTTGAGAGGTAAAAACATTCAGTACTTC. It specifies CASSPPSGTSGLRGKNIQYF.

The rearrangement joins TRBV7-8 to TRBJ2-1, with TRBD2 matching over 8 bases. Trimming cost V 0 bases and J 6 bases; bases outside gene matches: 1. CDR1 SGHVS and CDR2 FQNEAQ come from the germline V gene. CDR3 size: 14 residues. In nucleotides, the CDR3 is TGTGCCAGCAGCTTAGCCGGGGGGGCCAATGAGCAGTTCTTC. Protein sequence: CASSLAGGANEQFF.

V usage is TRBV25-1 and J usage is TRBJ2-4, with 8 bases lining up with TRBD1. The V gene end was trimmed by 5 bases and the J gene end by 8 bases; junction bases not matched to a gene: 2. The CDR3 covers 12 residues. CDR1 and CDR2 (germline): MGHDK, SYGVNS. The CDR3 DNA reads TGTGCCAGCAGTCAGGGGGCGGACATTCAGTACTTC. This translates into CASSQGADIQYF. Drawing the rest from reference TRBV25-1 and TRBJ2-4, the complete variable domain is EADIYQTPRYLVIGTGKKITLECSQTMGHDKMYWYQQDPGMELHLIHYSYGVNSTEKGDLSSESTVSRIRTEHFPLTLESARPSHTSQYLCASSQGADIQYFGAGTRLSVL.

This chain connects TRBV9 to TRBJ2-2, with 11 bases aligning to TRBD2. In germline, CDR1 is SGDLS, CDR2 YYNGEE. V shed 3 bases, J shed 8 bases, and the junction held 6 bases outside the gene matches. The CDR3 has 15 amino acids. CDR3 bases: TGTGCCAGCAGCGCTCGACTAGCGGGAAGAGGGGAGCTGTTTTTT. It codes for CASSARLAGRGELFF.

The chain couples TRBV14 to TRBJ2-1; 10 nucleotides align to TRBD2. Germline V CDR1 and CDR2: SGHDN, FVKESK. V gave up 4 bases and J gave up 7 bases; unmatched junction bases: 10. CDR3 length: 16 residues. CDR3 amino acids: CASSLRTSGISNEQFF. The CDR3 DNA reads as TGTGCCAGCAGCCTACGAACTAGCGGGATAAGTAATGAGCAGTTCTTC.

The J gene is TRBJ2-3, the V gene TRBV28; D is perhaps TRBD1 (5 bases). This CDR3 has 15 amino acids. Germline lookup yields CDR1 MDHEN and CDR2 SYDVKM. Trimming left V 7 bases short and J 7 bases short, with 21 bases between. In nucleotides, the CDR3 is TGTGCCAGCATGCTAGGGGCAGCCGGAACATATACGCAGTATTTT. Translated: CASMLGAAGTYTQYF.

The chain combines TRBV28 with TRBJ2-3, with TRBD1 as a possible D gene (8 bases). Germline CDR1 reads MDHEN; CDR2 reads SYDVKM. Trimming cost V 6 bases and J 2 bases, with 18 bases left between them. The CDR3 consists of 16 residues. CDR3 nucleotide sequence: TGTGCCAGCAGGGGGACAGGAGCGGGGAACACAGATACGCAGTATTTT. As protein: CASRGTGAGNTDTQYF.

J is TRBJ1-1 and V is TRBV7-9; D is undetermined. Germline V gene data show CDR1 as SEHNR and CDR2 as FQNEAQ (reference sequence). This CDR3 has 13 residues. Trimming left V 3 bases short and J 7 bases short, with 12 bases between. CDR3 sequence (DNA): TGTGCCAGCAGCTTTAGAGAACAGCTTGAAGCTTTCTTT. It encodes CASSFREQLEAFF.

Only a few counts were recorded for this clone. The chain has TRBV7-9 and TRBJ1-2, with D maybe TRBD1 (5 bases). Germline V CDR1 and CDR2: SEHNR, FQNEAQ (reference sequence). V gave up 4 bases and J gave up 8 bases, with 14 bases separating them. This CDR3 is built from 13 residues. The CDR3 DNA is TGTGCCAGCAGCTCGGGGGTAATCGGAGGCTACACCTTC. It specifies CASSSGVIGGYTF.

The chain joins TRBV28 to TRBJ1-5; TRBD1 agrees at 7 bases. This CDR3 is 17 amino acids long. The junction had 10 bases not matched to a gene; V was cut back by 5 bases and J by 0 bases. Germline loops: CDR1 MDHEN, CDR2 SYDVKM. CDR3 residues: CASSTIGTVTSNQPQHF. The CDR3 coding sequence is TGTGCCAGCAGTACGATAGGGACAGTCACTAGCAATCAGCCCCAGCATTTT.

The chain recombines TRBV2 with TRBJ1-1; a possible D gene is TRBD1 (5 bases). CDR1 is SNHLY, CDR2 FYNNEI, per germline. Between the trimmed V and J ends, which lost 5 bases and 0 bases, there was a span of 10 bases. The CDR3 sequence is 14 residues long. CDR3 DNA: TGTGCCAGCAGTTTGGGGCATCTGAACACTGAAGCTTTCTTT. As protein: CASSLGHLNTEAFF.

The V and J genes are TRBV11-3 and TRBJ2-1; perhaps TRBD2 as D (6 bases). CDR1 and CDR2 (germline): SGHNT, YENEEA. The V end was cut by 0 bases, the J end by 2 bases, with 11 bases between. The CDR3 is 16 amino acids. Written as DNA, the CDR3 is TGTGCCAGCAGCTTAGAACGGCTAGCGCCCTACAATGAGCAGTTCTTC. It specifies CASSLERLAPYNEQFF.